This paragraph reports one T cell receptor (beta chain). This clone's antigen is unknown. The sample holds no much larger clone one base away, and base qualities are not on file. Patients with a history of autoimmune disease or receiving systemic immunosuppression were excluded from the trial. Peripheral blood for TCR sequencing was collected from all dose cohorts at baseline, on cycle 4 day 1, and on cycle 7 day 1. Samples came from an open-label, multicenter, first-in-human phase I dose-escalation trial of ivuxolimab. Adults with locally advanced or metastatic melanoma, renal cell carcinoma, hepatocellular carcinoma or head and neck squamous cell carcinoma were enrolled in the trial. Before TCR sequencing, CD4+ T cells and CD8+ T cells from peripheral blood were sorted into separate populations. The data derive from a study of OX40 agonist ivuxolimab in advanced cancers. Broadly, across the study: The costimulatory receptor OX40 (CD134) was targeted by ivuxolimab, a fully human IgG2 agonistic monoclonal antibody. Intravenous ivuxolimab was administered to patients every 2 weeks at six dose levels: 0.01, 0.1, 0.3, 1.5, 3 and 10 mg/kg. Of the approximately 50 dose-escalation patients, hepatocellular carcinoma was present in around 20, melanoma in about 15, renal cell carcinoma in 9 and head and neck cancer in 9. A male proportion of 75% to 85% and a mean age of about 60 years, ranging from 23 to 79, were recorded for the dose-escalation cohort. Prior anti-PD-1, anti-PD-L1 or anti-CTLA-4 therapy was permitted, and approximately 40% of dose-escalation patients had received checkpoint inhibitors. Partial responses occurred in three dose-escalation patients, of whom one had hepatocellular carcinoma and two had cutaneous melanoma. The point of sequencing TCRbeta in the periphery was to test whether ivuxolimab changed TCR sequence diversity and drove clonal T-cell expansion. The monotherapy dose-escalation portion (N ≈ 56 patients) of the phase I ivuxolimab trial is reported in the paper.

For sequencing of the TCRbeta CDR3 region, genomic DNA was extracted from the sorted cells. The immunoSEQ Assay was used for sequencing of TCRbeta CDR3 regions. Entries here come from immuneACCESS through TCRdb and include only in-frame sequences with V and J called. Some clones fail to appear in such tables; in the studies checked, an unresolved V gene covers under half of the shortfall, and the cause of the remainder is unknown. For this sample there are approximately 39,000 clones; about nine tenths appear just once. The top ten hold roughly 4% of the sample. The study at large found these results: On average, CD8+ T cells showed more expanded clones than CD4+ T cells after ivuxolimab. Clonal expansion of both CD4+ and CD8+ blood T cells was observed from baseline to week 6 at doses 0.1 to 3.0 mg/kg. The antigen specificity of the peripheral T cells that underwent clonal expansion was not determined. Low levels of normalized T-cell clonal expansion were also seen in some nonresponding patients. In partial responders in the 0.1-3.0 mg/kg groups, normalized peripheral clonal expansion was found to be among the lowest, especially among CD8+ T cells.

The germline V gene gives CDR1 as MDHEN and CDR2 as SYDVKM. CDR3 length: 14 amino acids, cysteine to phenylalanine. Only CDR3 DNA remains: 42 bases, in frame from the first base. Ends trimmed: V by 3 bases, J by 3 bases; bases unmatched to a gene: 2. Sequences were derived from CD4+ or CD8+ T cells sorted from blood, sampled in a trial of the OX40 agonist ivuxolimab. This receptor was obtained from an adult with an advanced solid tumor such as melanoma, head and neck, liver or kidney cancer. The sequence is built from TRBV28 and TRBJ1-5, with 7 bases matching TRBD1. This receptor carries the CDR3 CASSFGQANQPQHF. The DNA sequence is TGTGCCAGCAGTTTCGGACAGGCCAATCAGCCCCAGCATTTT.